This passage covers 32 T cell receptor beta chains from one sample sequenced in a study of blood T cells in healthy people across ages. The use of a sample-barcoded 5' primer and a J-beta primer mix characterized a second PCR of roughly 7 to 11 cycles. Using its own MiXCR run on the 5' RACE reads, TCRdb lists one record per CDR3 protein. The sample records around 900,000 distinct CDR3 sequences, roughly half being singletons. The sample taken for sequencing was blood. The receptor set was obtained from a woman aged 60 to 75 in good health.

In its sample, this clonotype was seen a few times. The CDR3 DNA follows: TGTGCCAGCAGTTCCGCAGGGGTCCGGGAGACCCAGTACTTC. Its protein product is CASSSAGVRETQYF. The chain carries TRBV6-6 and TRBJ2-5; D may be TRBD1 (6 bases). Germline V gene data show CDR1 as MNHNY and CDR2 as SVGAGI (reference sequence). The CDR3 has 14 amino acids. V lost 4 bases and J lost 5, with 14 bases in between.

This clonotype was counted once. V and J are TRBV20-1 and TRBJ1-1, with D uncertain. Germline loops: CDR1 DFQATT, CDR2 SNEGSKA (reference sequence). The CDR3 is 10 amino acids. The CDR3 DNA sequence: TGCAGCCCCGCTCGAACGGAAGCTTTCTTT. Protein product: CSPARTEAFF.

This clonotype was picked up a small number of times. No DNA is shown, since the ends of the CDR3 on it are uncertain; the CDR3 is the one TCRdb lists. V is TRBV12-3 or TRBV12-4 and J is TRBJ2-3; TRBD2, the table's D call, was not compared with the DNA. The CDR3 is 12 amino acids long, termini counted. This CDR3 reads CASSSSRVGQYF.

This clonotype appeared a few times. The CDR3 loop reads CATSDPDPQETQYF. DNA of the CDR3: TGTGCCACCAGTGACCCGGACCCCCAAGAGACCCAGTACTTC. The chain carries TRBV24-1 and TRBJ2-5; D gene uncertain. V lost 4 bases, J lost 1 base, and 9 bases lay in between. The germline CDR1 and CDR2 sequences are KGHDR and SFDVKD. The CDR3 extends over 14 amino acids.

This chain joins TRBV5-1 and TRBJ2-3; D is perhaps TRBD2 (6 bases). V lost 4 bases and J 0 bases, leaving 12 bases between the germline ends. CDR1 and CDR2 (germline): SGHRS, YFSETQ. CDR3 size: 15 residues. This chain's CDR3 is CASSTGTLSTDTQYF. For the CDR3, the DNA is TGCGCCAGCAGCACCGGGACTCTAAGCACAGATACGCAGTATTTT.

The chain employs TRBV13 and TRBJ2-5; D ambiguous. V lost 5 bases and J lost 4, with 17 bases in between. Germline-derived CDR1 and CDR2 are PRHDT and FYEKMQ (reference sequence). The CDR3 covers 15 residues. The CDR3 DNA follows: TGTGCCAGCAGCGACAAACGGTCTATCGGAGAGACCCAGTACTTC. Its protein product is CASSDKRSIGETQYF.

This clonotype appeared a few times. The chain is built from TRBV29-1 and TRBJ1-2, with a weak D call TRBD1 (5 bases). The CDR3 runs 12 residues. From germline, CDR1 is SQVTM and CDR2 ANQGSEA. V dropped 6 bases and J dropped 12 bases, with 20 bases sitting between them. Here the CDR3 reads CSVAGGRASNTF. CDR3 nucleotides: TGCAGCGTAGCTGGCGGCAGGGCCTCTAACACCTTC.

V and J are TRBV6-6 and TRBJ2-2; D gene ambiguous. This CDR3 is 14 amino acids long. In germline, CDR1 is MNHNY, CDR2 SVGAGI (reference sequence). Between the trimmed V and J ends, which lost 0 bases and 6 bases, there was a span of 8 bases. DNA of the CDR3: TGTGCCAGCAGTTACTCTTACGGTTCCGGGGAGCTGTTTTTT. Its protein is CASSYSYGSGELFF.

This clonotype showed up just a few times. The rearrangement joins TRBV20-1 to TRBJ2-3; D possibly corresponds to TRBD2 (5 bases). The CDR3 has 14 amino acids. From germline, CDR1 is DFQATT and CDR2 SNEGSKA (reference sequence). V gave up 4 bases and J gave up 0 bases, with 11 bases separating them. The CDR3 region is CSAIIWTSTDTQYF. CDR3 DNA sequence: TGCAGTGCTATAATTTGGACTAGCACAGATACGCAGTATTTT.

This clonotype appeared a few times. The chain employs TRBV24-1 and TRBJ2-3; the match to TRBD1 covers 12 bases. The length of the CDR3 is 15 residues. V was pared by 9 bases and J by 6 bases, with 9 bases of the junction left unmatched. Per germline, CDR1 KGHDR and CDR2 SFDVKD. The CDR3 sequence is CATGPRGTGGDTQYF. CDR3 in DNA: TGTGCCACCGGGCCTAGGGGGACAGGGGGCGATACGCAGTATTTT.

The chain carries TRBV2 and TRBJ2-2; tentatively, D is TRBD2 (5 bases). The CDR3 covers 15 residues. V lost 4 bases and J lost 5, with 14 bases in between. Germline CDR1 is SNHLY and CDR2 is FYNNEI. The CDR3 DNA is TGTGCCAGCAGTGGGACTCGGGGAAAAACCGGGGAGCTGTTTTTT. This gives the protein CASSGTRGKTGELFF.

The chain combines TRBV19 with TRBJ2-2; 10 bases line up with TRBD2. The CDR3 has 13 residues. J gave up 7 bases and V 7 bases, and 3 bases lay outside the gene matches. Germline CDR1 and CDR2: LNHDA and SQIVND (reference sequence). The CDR3 here is CASNLAGDGELFF. CDR3 bases: TGTGCCAGTAACCTAGCGGGGGACGGGGAGCTGTTTTTT.

V usage is TRBV30 and J usage is TRBJ1-2; D call uncertain. From germline, CDR1 is GTSNPN and CDR2 SVGIG (reference sequence). V lost 0 bases, J lost 8 bases, and 16 bases lay in between. The CDR3 consists of 14 residues. The CDR3 loop is CAWSVDMRVNGYTF. The CDR3 DNA sequence: TGTGCCTGGAGTGTAGACATGAGGGTGAACGGCTACACCTTC.

The genes are TRBV5-5 and TRBJ1-2, with a tentative D call TRBD1 (6 bases). V shed 2 bases and J shed 4 bases, with 12 bases lying between them. The CDR3 contains 14 residues. Germline V gives CDR1 SGHKS, CDR2 YYEKEE (reference sequence). The CDR3 loop reads CASSFQQGTYGYTF. In DNA, the CDR3 is TGTGCCAGCAGCTTTCAACAGGGCACCTATGGCTACACCTTC.

This clonotype was counted a few times. The V and J genes are TRBV3-1 and TRBJ2-1; D gene uncertain. The CDR3 runs 12 residues. From germline, CDR1 is LGHDT and CDR2 YNNKEL (reference sequence). V lost 1 base to trimming and J lost 9 bases, with 7 bases between them. CDR3: CASSQATSEQFF. CDR3 DNA: TGTGCCAGCAGCCAAGCGACATCTGAGCAGTTCTTC.

This clonotype was counted a few times. The chain links TRBV20-1 to TRBJ2-3; TRBD1 aligns across 7 bases. The CDR3 is 16 amino acids. V shed 4 bases, J shed 3 bases, and the junction held 13 bases outside the gene matches. In germline, CDR1 is DFQATT, CDR2 SNEGSKA (reference sequence). The CDR3, as DNA: TGCAGTGCTAAAGGGACAGTCGGAGTTAAAACAGATACGCAGTATTTT. Translating gives CSAKGTVGVKTDTQYF.

This chain links TRBV7-9 with TRBJ2-3; D is unresolved. This CDR3 is 12 amino acids long. Deletions cut 4 bases from V and 6 bases from J, with 8 bases between. Per the germline V gene, CDR1 is SEHNR and CDR2 is FQNEAQ (reference sequence). CDR3 sequence (DNA): TGTGCCAGCAGCTCGGACGGGGATACGCAGTATTTT. The encoded protein is CASSSDGDTQYF.

The sample holds a few counts of this clonotype. The V gene is TRBV29-1, the J gene TRBJ2-5; 9 nucleotides agree with TRBD1. The CDR3 spans 15 residues. Germline CDR1 reads SQVTM; CDR2 reads ANQGSEA. V trimming: 3 bases; J trimming: 1 base; junction bases outside the gene matches: 6. In DNA, the CDR3 is TGCAGCGTTGAGAGGACAGGGGTCGGCCAAGAGACCCAGTACTTC. Translating gives CSVERTGVGQETQYF.

This rearrangement joins TRBV5-1 to TRBJ2-2; D is undetermined. Trimming cost V 7 bases and J 0 bases, with 10 bases left between them. Germline CDR1 is SGHRS and CDR2 is YFSETQ. The CDR3 sequence is 14 residues long. The CDR3 coding sequence is TGCGCCAGCTTAAAGGATACGAACACCGGGGAGCTGTTTTTT. Amino acid sequence: CASLKDTNTGELFF.

V usage is TRBV6-5 and J usage is TRBJ2-7, with D perhaps TRBD1 or TRBD2 (7 bases each). The CDR3 is 14 amino acids. From germline, CDR1 is MNHEY and CDR2 SVGAGI. Trimming took off 8 bases at V and 2 bases at J, with 16 bases between the two ends. The DNA for the CDR3 is TGTGCCAGCGGGAGGGGGCGCGGAACCTACGAGCAGTACTTC. This codes for CASGRGRGTYEQYF.

The chain is built from TRBV2 and TRBJ1-5; D perhaps matches TRBD1 (5 bases). The CDR3 runs to 14 residues. V dropped 2 bases and J dropped 6 bases, with 11 bases sitting between them. Germline V gene data show CDR1 as SNHLY and CDR2 as FYNNEI. The CDR3 DNA reads TGTGCCAGCAGTGAACGGGGGGTCCTTCAGCCCCAGCATTTT. Translated: CASSERGVLQPQHF.

The chain recombines TRBV11-2 with TRBJ2-1; tentative D call: TRBD1 (7 bases). Germline V CDR1 and CDR2: SGHAT, FQNNGV. Trimming cost V 4 bases and J 6 bases, with 16 bases left between them. The CDR3 consists of 15 residues. CDR3 in amino acids: CASSSGGKGGNEQFF. DNA of the CDR3: TGTGCCAGCAGCTCAGGGGGGAAGGGGGGCAATGAGCAGTTCTTC.

The chain joins TRBV5-1 to TRBJ2-1; D remains unclear. Trimming left V 2 bases short and J 5 bases short, with 5 bases between. Germline CDR1 and CDR2: SGHRS and YFSETQ. The CDR3 sequence is 12 residues long. The CDR3 here is CASSFENNEQFF. CDR3 in DNA: TGCGCCAGCAGCTTTGAAAACAATGAGCAGTTCTTC.

This chain uses TRBV5-1 with TRBJ2-7; perhaps TRBD2 as D (6 bases). V was clipped by 4 bases and J by 6 bases, with 20 bases between them. This CDR3 has 15 amino acids. The germline CDR1 and CDR2 sequences are SGHRS and YFSETQ. The CDR3 DNA sequence: TGCGCCAGCAGCCCCACCACTATTGCCGGGGGCGAGCAGTACTTC. Protein product: CASSPTTIAGGEQYF.

The chain links TRBV13 to TRBJ2-7; 8 bases align to TRBD2. CDR3 length equals 12 residues. Unmatched junction bases numbered 5, after V lost 4 bases and J lost 9 bases. The germline gives CDR1 PRHDT, CDR2 FYEKMQ (reference sequence). CDR3 sequence: CASSYTGTRQYF. DNA of the CDR3: TGTGCCAGCAGCTATACCGGGACTAGGCAGTACTTC.

Note on this clonotype: The junction departs from germline at one end; a sequencing error may be responsible. The chain joins TRBV29-1 to TRBJ2-1; D is possibly TRBD2 (6 bases). This CDR3 spans 16 amino acids. Germline CDR1 SQVTM, CDR2 ANQGSEA. The CDR3 DNA follows: TGCAGCGTGGAAGTATCCTACGGGAGCGGGTACAATGAGCAGTTCTTC. It yields the protein CSVEVSYGSGYNEQFF.

The rearrangement links TRBV29-1 to TRBJ2-7, with 8 bases identical to TRBD2. CDR3 length equals 12 residues. Per germline, CDR1 SQVTM and CDR2 ANQGSEA. Trimming at V came to 6 bases and at J to 5 bases, leaving 6 bases not matched to a gene. The DNA for the CDR3 is TGCAGCGTCGGGGGGGAGACCCACGAGCAGTACTTC. Amino acid sequence: CSVGGETHEQYF.

The chain employs TRBV29-1 and TRBJ2-1; D might be TRBD2 (5 bases). The CDR3 has 16 residues. The V end was cut by 4 bases, the J end by 5 bases, with 21 bases between. CDR1 SQVTM and CDR2 ANQGSEA come from the germline V gene. CDR3 in amino acids: CSVVVGGRSQNNEQFF. The DNA for the CDR3 is TGCAGCGTTGTTGTCGGCGGGCGGTCTCAAAACAATGAGCAGTTCTTC.

CDR3 nucleotides: TGTGCCAGCAGAGGCGGGAGGGGGGTTTTGTACATTCAGTACTTC. Protein product: CASRGGRGVLYIQYF. The chain combines TRBV6-2 or TRBV6-3 with TRBJ2-4, with 9 bases aligning to TRBD2. Looked up from germline, CDR1 is MNHEY and CDR2 is SVGEGT. The V gene end was trimmed by 6 bases and the J gene end by 8 bases; junction bases not matched to a gene: 11. This CDR3 contains 15 residues.

This chain uses TRBV7-2 with TRBJ1-5; tentatively, D is TRBD1 (6 bases). CDR3 length: 13 amino acids. V lost 5 bases to trimming and J lost 6 bases, with 11 bases between them. Germline loops: CDR1 SGHTA, CDR2 FQGNSA. CDR3 residues: CASSAPGVQPQHF. The CDR3, as DNA: TGTGCCAGCAGCGCGCCAGGGGTTCAGCCCCAGCATTTT.

The genes are TRBV20-1 and TRBJ1-4, with 7 bases lining up with TRBD1. J was trimmed by 4 bases and V by 5 bases; bases with no gene match: 10. The CDR3 length is 15 residues. Germline assignment: CDR1 DFQATT and CDR2 SNEGSKA (reference sequence). CDR3 sequence (DNA): TGCAGTGCTCTTCGCCGACAGGGCTATAATGAAAAACTGTTTTTT. Translating it yields CSALRRQGYNEKLFF.

The rearrangement uses TRBV10-3 and TRBJ2-1; 9 bases match TRBD2. Germline CDR1 is ENHRY and CDR2 is SYGVKD. Unmatched junction bases numbered 10, after V lost 2 bases and J lost 8 bases. This CDR3 has 16 residues. The CDR3: CAISERLAGDYHEQFF. The CDR3, as DNA: TGTGCCATCAGTGAGCGGTTAGCGGGAGATTACCATGAGCAGTTCTTC.